The clone carrying this TCR beta chain has just a few counts. Its antigen is not known. The data belong to a study of cytomegalovirus exposure and HLA in healthy donors. Study-level results: It was confirmed in vitro that three of the CMV-associated chains were specific for CMV antigens. The HLA-A and HLA-B alleles of most subjects were reportedly predicted accurately from TCR beta sequences.

PCR amplification relied on 60 Vbeta primers (plus 13 Jbeta primers). In the original workflow: Later, an analysis found 80 million or so unique TCR beta chains, and 9.5 million to 11 million of these were shared. Profiled with immunoSEQ multiplex PCR; TCRdb holds only in-frame clones, not every one. For V, J and clone size, that table is used; D and trimming come from the DNA. Among 120,000 to 150,000 clones listed, 70% to 85% were seen once. Among the donors, all were healthy bone marrow donors. Between the trimmed V and J ends, which lost 1 base and 3 bases, there was a span of 10 bases. CDR3 length equals 14 residues. Germline CDR1 SGHKS, CDR2 YYEKEE (reference sequence).

This chain joins TRBV5-5 and TRBJ2-5; D is possibly TRBD1 (5 bases). The sample was PBMCs. The receptor comes from a woman aged 45-59 years in good health and CMV-seropositive. This chain's CDR3 is CASSLQGSKETQYF. CDR3 sequence (DNA): TGTGCCAGCAGCTTGCAGGGCAGCAAAGAGACCCAGTACTTC.